One sample yielded the 25 T cell receptor beta chains listed below, sequenced in a study of shared clonotypes between healthy human individuals. The protocol was immunoSEQ multiplex PCR, while the TCRdb copy is restricted to in-frame clones and leaves out a portion. The data show millions of clones, 95% seen once. The sequencing sample was made of naive CD4+ T cells sorted from blood. Subset given: CD45RA+ positively selected. The receptors originated from a man younger than 35 in good health.

Points on this clone: The sample contains more than one DNA sequence encoding this CDR3. The chain uses TRBV5-6 and TRBJ1-6; the D gene is possibly TRBD1 (6 bases). Germline loops: CDR1 SGHDT, CDR2 YYEEEE. This CDR3 contains 14 residues. Trimming removed 0 bases from V and 9 bases from J, with 10 bases in between. The CDR3 loop is CASSLGQGRSPLHF. CDR3 nucleotide sequence: TGTGCCAGCAGCTTGGGCCAGGGGCGTTCACCCCTCCACTTT.

This rearrangement joins TRBV2 to TRBJ2-5; D call uncertain. Deletions cut 8 bases from V and 1 base from J, with 14 bases between. Germline CDR1 and CDR2: SNHLY and FYNNEI. CDR3 length: 14 amino acids. The DNA of the CDR3 is TGTGCCAGCGCAAAAGGGCAGGTCCAAGAGACCCAGTACTTC. It yields the protein CASAKGQVQETQYF.

V gene TRBV7-6 combines with J gene TRBJ2-5; possibly TRBD2 for D (6 bases). The CDR3 has 14 residues. In germline, CDR1 is SGHVS, CDR2 FNYEAQ. V lost 3 bases to trimming and J lost 4 bases, with 12 bases between them. The CDR3 nucleotides are TGTGCCAGCAGCTTTTACGGAGGGACAGAGACCCAGTACTTC. It translates to CASSFYGGTETQYF.

V usage is TRBV6-5 and J usage is TRBJ1-1, with D tentatively TRBD1 (6 bases). CDR1 and CDR2 (germline): MNHEY, SVGAGI. The CDR3 sequence is 15 residues long. V lost 6 bases to trimming and J lost 0 bases, with 14 bases between them. The CDR3 coding sequence is TGTGCCAGCAGGACCGGGACAAAAATGAACACTGAAGCTTTCTTT. Encoded protein: CASRTGTKMNTEAFF.

A note on this clone: A read error may be the cause here, since a much bigger clone is one base away. The chain recombines TRBV2 with TRBJ1-1; TRBD1 agrees at 8 bases. Trimming took 6 bases from V and 1 from J; bases not matched to a gene: 1. The CDR3 has 13 amino acids. Germline CDR1 SNHLY, CDR2 FYNNEI. CDR3 protein: CASRGQANTEAFF. The CDR3 nucleotides read TGTGCCAGCAGGGGACAGGCGAACACTGAAGCTTTCTTT.

V usage is TRBV7-2 and J usage is TRBJ2-4; D gene unclear. The CDR3 covers 13 residues. V was pared by 1 base and J by 2 bases, with 3 bases between. Germline assignment: CDR1 SGHTA and CDR2 FQGNSA. CDR3 nucleotides: TGTGCCAGCAGCTTAGACTCCAAAAACATTCAGTACTTC. It encodes CASSLDSKNIQYF.

The chain recombines TRBV13 with TRBJ2-3; a weak D match, TRBD2 (5 bases). This CDR3 comprises 12 residues. Between the trimmed V and J ends, which lost 2 bases and 9 bases, there was a span of 9 bases. Per the germline V gene, CDR1 is PRHDT and CDR2 is FYEKMQ (reference sequence). CDR3 bases: TGTGCCAGCAGCTTAAGTAGCGACACGCAGTATTTT. Translation: CASSLSSDTQYF.

This chain joins TRBV9 and TRBJ1-6; 10 nucleotides agree with TRBD1. Germline CDR1 reads SGDLS; CDR2 reads YYNGEE. The CDR3 length is 13 residues. The ends lost 8 bases at V and 5 bases at J; junction bases unmatched: 1. CDR3 sequence: CASGQGDNSPLHF. The CDR3 DNA reads as TGTGCCAGTGGACAGGGGGATAATTCACCCCTCCACTTT.

Notes on this clone: This CDR3 is also generated by other DNA sequences in the sample. The chain has TRBV30 and TRBJ2-7; no clear D. The germline CDR1 and CDR2 sequences are GTSNPN and SVGIG (reference sequence). V gave up 5 bases and J gave up 1 base, with 6 bases separating them. This CDR3 has 11 residues. The CDR3 region has the DNA TGTGCCTGGGGGCATTCCTACGAGCAGTACTTC. It codes for CAWGHSYEQYF. Drawing the rest from reference TRBV30 and TRBJ2-7, the complete variable domain is SQTIHQWPATLVQPVGSPLSLECTVEGTSNPNLYWYRQAAGRGLQLLFYSVGIGQISSEVPQNLSASRPQDRQFILSSKKLLLSDSGFYLCAWGHSYEQYFGPGTRLTVT.

The chain carries TRBV7-9 and TRBJ2-2; D remains unclear. Germline V gene data show CDR1 as SEHNR and CDR2 as FQNEAQ (reference sequence). Trimming stripped 8 bases from V and 0 bases from J, with 10 bases between. The CDR3 covers 14 residues. The CDR3 DNA reads as TGTGCCAGCGGTGACGGCGCGAACACCGGGGAGCTGTTTTTT. It codes for CASGDGANTGELFF.

The gene calls are TRBV5-1 and TRBJ2-3; maybe TRBD2 (6 bases). The CDR3 runs 13 residues. In germline, CDR1 is SGHRS, CDR2 YFSETQ. V lost 3 bases to trimming and J lost 4 bases, with 9 bases between them. The DNA for the CDR3 is TGCGCCAGCAGCTATAGCGGTTCAGATACGCAGTATTTT. Protein product: CASSYSGSDTQYF.

The chain carries TRBV20-1 and TRBJ2-3; either TRBD1 or TRBD2 may fit D (5 bases each). CDR1 is DFQATT and CDR2 is SNEGSKA in the germline V gene (reference sequence). V was clipped by 4 bases and J by 6 bases, with 8 bases between them. The CDR3 loop spans 11 amino acids. The CDR3 protein is CSATRDDTQYF. CDR3 coding DNA: TGCAGTGCTACGAGGGACGATACGCAGTATTTT.

The chain combines TRBV5-4 with TRBJ1-2; the match to TRBD1 covers 9 bases. Germline CDR1 SGHNT, CDR2 YYREEE (reference sequence). The CDR3 is 15 residues long. Unmatched junction bases numbered 9, after V lost 1 base and J lost 8 bases. The CDR3 is CASSLSLQGAGGYTF. The CDR3 region has the DNA TGTGCCAGCAGCTTGTCCTTACAGGGGGCTGGAGGCTACACCTTC.

The CDR3 reads CASSLEVAGGYEQYF. The CDR3 DNA is TGTGCCAGCAGCTTAGAGGTAGCGGGAGGCTACGAGCAGTACTTC. J is TRBJ2-7 and V is TRBV7-2; 10 nucleotides match TRBD2. The CDR3 runs to 15 residues. V dropped 1 base and J dropped 3; count of bases not matched to a gene: 3. The germline CDR1 and CDR2 sequences are SGHTA and FQGNSA.

This clone was detected a few times. The CDR3 loop is CASSLRTSTDTQYF. DNA of the CDR3: TGCGCCAGCAGCTTGAGGACTAGCACAGATACGCAGTATTTT. This chain uses TRBV5-1 with TRBJ2-3; D may be TRBD2 (5 bases). CDR3 size: 14 residues. The germline V gene has CDR1 SGHRS and CDR2 YFSETQ. The V and J ends lost 1 base and 0 bases respectively, with 6 bases between them.

This sequence joins TRBV19 and TRBJ2-6; D might be TRBD1 (7 bases). The germline V and J ends were trimmed by 0 bases and 0 bases, with 9 bases remaining between them. The CDR3 has 17 residues. Germline CDR1 is LNHDA and CDR2 is SQIVND (reference sequence). As DNA, the CDR3 is TGTGCCAGTAGTATAGATCAGGGGGGCTCTGGGGCCAACGTCCTGACTTTC. Protein: CASSIDQGGSGANVLTF. The full variable domain, its missing parts supplied by reference TRBV19 and TRBJ2-6, is DGGITQSPKYLFRKEGQNVTLSCEQNLNHDAMYWYRQDPGQGLRLIYYSQIVNDFQKGDIAEGYSVSREKKESFPLTVTSAQKNPTAFYLCASSIDQGGSGANVLTFGAGSRLTVL.

As for this clone: The sample contains more than one DNA sequence encoding this CDR3. The gene calls are TRBV5-6 and TRBJ2-7; 9 bases agree with TRBD1. This CDR3 comprises 15 residues. Germline V CDR1 and CDR2: SGHDT, YYEEEE. After removal of 5 bases from V and 0 bases from J, the junction contained 6 bases not matched to a gene. CDR3 protein: CASSSGTGSSYEQYF. DNA for the CDR3: TGTGCCAGCAGTTCCGGGACAGGGAGCTCCTACGAGCAGTACTTC.

The chain uses TRBV5-6 and TRBJ1-6, with 8 bases matching TRBD1. Germline V gene data show CDR1 as SGHDT and CDR2 as YYEEEE. With V trimmed by 0 bases and J by 9 bases, 8 bases remained unmatched. The CDR3 consists of 16 residues. The CDR3 region has the DNA TGTGCCAGCAGCTTGGATGCCAGGGGGCCCGGTTCACCCCTCCACTTT. Protein product: CASSLDARGPGSPLHF.

With respect to this clone: Other nucleotide sequences in the sample specify the same CDR3. The chain uses TRBV19 and TRBJ2-7, with D unclear. CDR1 and CDR2 from the germline V gene are LNHDA and SQIVND (reference sequence). The length of the CDR3 is 14 residues. Deletions cut 3 bases from V and 0 bases from J, with 9 bases between. The CDR3 DNA follows: TGTGCCAGTAGTATGGGCGGAAGCTCCTACGAGCAGTACTTC. It translates to CASSMGGSSYEQYF.

V is TRBV28 and J is TRBJ1-2; TRBD1 agrees at 10 bases. V lost 8 bases and J lost 7; bases outside the gene matches: 10. The CDR3 is 14 residues long. Germline CDR1 is MDHEN and CDR2 is SYDVKM. The CDR3: CASETGTGVSGYTF. CDR3 sequence (DNA): TGTGCCAGCGAGACCGGGACAGGGGTTAGTGGCTACACCTTC.

V gene TRBV5-1 combines with J gene TRBJ2-1; 7 bases are a match to TRBD1. The germline V gene encodes CDR1 SGHRS and CDR2 YFSETQ. V lost 4 bases to trimming and J lost 3 bases; unmatched junction nucleotides: 10. CDR3 size: 16 residues. CDR3 amino acids: CASSPNVQGVYNEQFF. CDR3 sequence (DNA): TGCGCCAGCAGCCCGAACGTCCAGGGGGTCTACAATGAGCAGTTCTTC.

The chain carries TRBV5-1 and TRBJ2-2, with a possible D match to TRBD2 (6 bases). The CDR3 is 16 amino acids. The ends were cut back, 1 base at V and 4 bases at J, with 14 bases in the middle. The V gene's germline CDR1 is SGHRS and CDR2 YFSETQ. The CDR3 is CASSLFGGFFTGELFF. The DNA for the CDR3 is TGCGCCAGCAGCTTGTTCGGAGGGTTTTTCACCGGGGAGCTGTTTTTT. Full variable domain (missing parts from reference TRBV5-1 and TRBJ2-2): KAGVTQTPRYLIKTRGQQVTLSCSPISGHRSVSWYQQTPGQGLQFLFEYFSETQRNKGNFPGRFSGRQFSNSRSEMNVSTLELGDSALYLCASSLFGGFFTGELFFGEGSRLTVL.

V is TRBV28 and J is TRBJ2-7; 10 nucleotides agree with TRBD2. This CDR3 is built from 17 residues. Germline V gene lookup returns CDR1 MDHEN and CDR2 SYDVKM. The V segment lost 4 bases and the J segment 2 bases; nucleotides outside the gene matches: 11. For the CDR3, the DNA is TGTGCCAGCAGTTCCCCCAATAGCGGGGGGCCCCCCTACGAGCAGTACTTC. Protein product: CASSSPNSGGPPYEQYF.

The rearrangement uses TRBV2 and TRBJ1-6; no clear D gene. This CDR3 region has 13 residues. CDR1 SNHLY and CDR2 FYNNEI come from the germline V gene. Trimming cost V 5 bases and J 8 bases, with 10 bases left between them. The CDR3 loop is CASSQPADSPLHF. In DNA form, the CDR3 reads TGTGCCAGCAGTCAACCCGCGGATTCACCCCTCCACTTT.

The chain employs TRBV7-2 and TRBJ2-2, with a possible D match to TRBD2 (5 bases). V was pared by 7 bases and J by 2 bases, with 11 bases between. Germline V lookup: CDR1 SGHTA, CDR2 FQGNSA. The length of the CDR3 is 14 residues. The CDR3 reads CASNRDRNTGELFF. DNA of the CDR3: TGTGCCAGCAACCGGGATAGAAACACCGGGGAGCTGTTTTTT.